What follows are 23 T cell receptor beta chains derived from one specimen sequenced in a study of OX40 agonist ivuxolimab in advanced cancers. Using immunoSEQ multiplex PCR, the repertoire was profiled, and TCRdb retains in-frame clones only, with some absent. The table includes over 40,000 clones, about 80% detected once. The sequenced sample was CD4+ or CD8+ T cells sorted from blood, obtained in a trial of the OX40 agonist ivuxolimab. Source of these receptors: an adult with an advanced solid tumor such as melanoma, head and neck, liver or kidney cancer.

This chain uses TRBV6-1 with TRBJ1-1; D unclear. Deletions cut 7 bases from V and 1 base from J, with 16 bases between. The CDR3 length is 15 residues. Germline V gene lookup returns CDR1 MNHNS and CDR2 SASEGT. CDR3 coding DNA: TGTGCCAGCATGAGGCAGGCAGTTGGGAACACTGAAGCTTTCTTT. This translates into CASMRQAVGNTEAFF.

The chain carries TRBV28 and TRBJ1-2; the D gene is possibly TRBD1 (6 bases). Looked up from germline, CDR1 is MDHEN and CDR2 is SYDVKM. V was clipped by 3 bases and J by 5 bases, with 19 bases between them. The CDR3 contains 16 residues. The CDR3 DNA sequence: TGTGCCAGCAGTTTGGGGGGGGCGCAGGCTTTTTATGGCTACACCTTC. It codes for CASSLGGAQAFYGYTF.

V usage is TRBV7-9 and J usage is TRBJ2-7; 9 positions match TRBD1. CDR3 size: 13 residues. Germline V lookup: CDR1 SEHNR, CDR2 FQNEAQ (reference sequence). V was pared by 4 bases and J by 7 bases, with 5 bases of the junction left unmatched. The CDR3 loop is CASSSGQGGEQYF. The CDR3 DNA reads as TGTGCCAGCAGCTCGGGACAGGGTGGAGAGCAGTACTTC.

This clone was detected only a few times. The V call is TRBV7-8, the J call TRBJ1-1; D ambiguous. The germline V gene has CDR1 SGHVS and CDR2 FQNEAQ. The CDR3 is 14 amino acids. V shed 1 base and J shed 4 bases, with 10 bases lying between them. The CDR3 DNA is TGTGCCAGCAGCTTAGGTCTGGGCTCCACTGAAGCTTTCTTT. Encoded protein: CASSLGLGSTEAFF.

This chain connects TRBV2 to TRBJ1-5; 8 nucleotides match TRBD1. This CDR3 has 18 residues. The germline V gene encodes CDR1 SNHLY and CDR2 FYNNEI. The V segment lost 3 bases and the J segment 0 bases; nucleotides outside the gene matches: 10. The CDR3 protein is CASSDSRGPIFSNQPQHF. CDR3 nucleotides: TGTGCCAGCAGTGATAGCAGGGGGCCGATTTTTAGCAATCAGCCCCAGCATTTT. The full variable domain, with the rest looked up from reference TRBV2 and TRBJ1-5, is EPEVTQTPSHQVTQMGQEVILRCVPISNHLYFYWYRQILGQKVEFLVSFYNNEISEKSEIFDDQFSVERPDGSNFTLKIRSTKLEDSAMYFCASSDSRGPIFSNQPQHFGDGTRLSIL.

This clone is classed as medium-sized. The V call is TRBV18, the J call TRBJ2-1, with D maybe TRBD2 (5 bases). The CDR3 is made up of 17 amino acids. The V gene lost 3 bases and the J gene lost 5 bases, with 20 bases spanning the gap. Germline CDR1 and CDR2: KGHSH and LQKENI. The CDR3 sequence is CASSPWATGSSDNEQFF. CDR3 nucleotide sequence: TGTGCCAGCTCACCGTGGGCCACGGGGTCTTCGGACAATGAGCAGTTCTTC.

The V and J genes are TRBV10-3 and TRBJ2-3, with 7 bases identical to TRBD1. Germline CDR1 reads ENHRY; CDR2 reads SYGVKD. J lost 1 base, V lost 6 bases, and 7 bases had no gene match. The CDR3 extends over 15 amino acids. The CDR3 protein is CAIRRTGDGTDTQYF. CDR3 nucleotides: TGTGCCATCAGGAGAACAGGGGACGGCACAGATACGCAGTATTTT.

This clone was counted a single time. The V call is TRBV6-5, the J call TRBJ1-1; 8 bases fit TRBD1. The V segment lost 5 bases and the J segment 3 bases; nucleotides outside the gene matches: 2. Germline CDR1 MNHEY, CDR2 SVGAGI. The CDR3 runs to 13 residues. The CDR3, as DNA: TGTGCCAGCAGTGCGGACAGGGACACTGAAGCTTTCTTT. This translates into CASSADRDTEAFF.

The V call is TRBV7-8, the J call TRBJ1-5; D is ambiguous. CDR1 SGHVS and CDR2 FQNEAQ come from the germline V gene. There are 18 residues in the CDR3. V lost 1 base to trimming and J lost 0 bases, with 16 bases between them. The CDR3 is CASSLVAHPGSSNQPQHF. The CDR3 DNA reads TGTGCCAGCAGCTTAGTAGCCCACCCGGGGAGTAGCAATCAGCCCCAGCATTTT.

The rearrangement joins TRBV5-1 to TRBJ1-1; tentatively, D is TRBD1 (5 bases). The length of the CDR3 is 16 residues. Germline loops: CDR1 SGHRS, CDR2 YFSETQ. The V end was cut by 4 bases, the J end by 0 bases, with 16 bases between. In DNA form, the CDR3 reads TGCGCCAGCAGCATCAGAGACGGACACCTGAACACTGAAGCTTTCTTT. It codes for CASSIRDGHLNTEAFF.

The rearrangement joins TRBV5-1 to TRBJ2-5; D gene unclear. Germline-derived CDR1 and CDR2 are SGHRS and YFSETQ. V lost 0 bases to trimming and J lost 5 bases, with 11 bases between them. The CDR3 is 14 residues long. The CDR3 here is CASSLDSIQETQYF. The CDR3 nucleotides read TGCGCCAGCAGCTTGGACTCGATTCAGGAGACCCAGTACTTC.

The CDR3 reads CASSLGGTLETQYF. Written as DNA, the CDR3 is TGTGCCAGCAGCTTAGGCGGAACCTTGGAGACCCAGTACTTC. The rearrangement links TRBV7-7 to TRBJ2-5; D is unresolved. The CDR3 is 14 residues long. CDR1 SSHAT and CDR2 FNYEAQ come from the germline V gene (reference sequence). Trimming took off 1 base at V and 5 bases at J, with 11 bases between the two ends.

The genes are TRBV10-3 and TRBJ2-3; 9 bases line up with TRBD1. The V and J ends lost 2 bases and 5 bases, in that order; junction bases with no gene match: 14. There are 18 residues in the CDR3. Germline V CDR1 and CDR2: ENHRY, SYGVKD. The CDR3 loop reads CAISERSPGQGSGDTQYF. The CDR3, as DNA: TGTGCCATCAGTGAGCGGTCACCGGGACAGGGCTCGGGAGATACGCAGTATTTT.

CDR3 in amino acids: CASSQGRNSPLHF. CDR3 sequence (DNA): TGTGCCAGTAGCCAGGGGAGGAATTCACCCCTCCACTTT. This chain uses TRBV19 with TRBJ1-6; the D gene is possibly TRBD1 (6 bases). This CDR3 contains 13 residues. V lost 6 bases, J lost 7 bases, and 10 bases lay in between. From germline, CDR1 is LNHDA and CDR2 SQIVND (reference sequence).

CDR3: CASSLNSGGHQETQYF. CDR3 bases: TGTGCCAGCAGCTTAAATTCGGGGGGGCACCAAGAGACCCAGTACTTC. V usage is TRBV7-2 and J usage is TRBJ2-5, with TRBD2 identical over 8 bases. This CDR3 has 16 amino acids. After removal of 2 bases from V and 0 bases from J, the junction contained 5 bases not matched to a gene. Per the germline V gene, CDR1 is SGHTA and CDR2 is FQGNSA.

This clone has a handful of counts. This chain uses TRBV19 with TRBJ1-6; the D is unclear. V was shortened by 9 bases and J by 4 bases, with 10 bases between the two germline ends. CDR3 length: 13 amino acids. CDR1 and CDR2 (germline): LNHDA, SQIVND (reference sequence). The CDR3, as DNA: TGTGCCAGCAAGATTTCTTATAATTCACCCCTCCACTTT. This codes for CASKISYNSPLHF.

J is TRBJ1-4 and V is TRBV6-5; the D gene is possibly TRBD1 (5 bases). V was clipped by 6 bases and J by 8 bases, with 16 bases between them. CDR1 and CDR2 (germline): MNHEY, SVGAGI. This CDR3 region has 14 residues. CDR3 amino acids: CASRPEGITEKLFF. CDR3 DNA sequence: TGTGCCAGCAGGCCGGAGGGGATAACGGAAAAACTGTTTTTT.

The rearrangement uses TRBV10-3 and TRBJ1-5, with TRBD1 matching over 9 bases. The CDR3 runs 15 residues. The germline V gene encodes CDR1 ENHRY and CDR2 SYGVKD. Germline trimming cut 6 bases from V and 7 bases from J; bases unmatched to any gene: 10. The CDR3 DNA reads TGTGCCATCAGGGCCGGGACAGGGAAGGGGCAGCCCCAGCATTTT. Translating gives CAIRAGTGKGQPQHF.

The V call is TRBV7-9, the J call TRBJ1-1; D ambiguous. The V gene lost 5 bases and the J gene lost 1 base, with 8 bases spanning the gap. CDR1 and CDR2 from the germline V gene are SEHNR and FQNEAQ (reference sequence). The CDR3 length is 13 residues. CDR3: CASSQTQNTEAFF. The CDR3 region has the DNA TGTGCCAGCAGCCAGACACAGAACACTGAAGCTTTCTTT.

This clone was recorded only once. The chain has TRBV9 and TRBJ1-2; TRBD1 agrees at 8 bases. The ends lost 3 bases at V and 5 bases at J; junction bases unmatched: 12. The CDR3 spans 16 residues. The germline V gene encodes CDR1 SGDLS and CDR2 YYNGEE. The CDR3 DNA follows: TGTGCCAGCAGCGATGGGGAGGACAGGGTAGGATATGGCTACACCTTC. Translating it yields CASSDGEDRVGYGYTF.

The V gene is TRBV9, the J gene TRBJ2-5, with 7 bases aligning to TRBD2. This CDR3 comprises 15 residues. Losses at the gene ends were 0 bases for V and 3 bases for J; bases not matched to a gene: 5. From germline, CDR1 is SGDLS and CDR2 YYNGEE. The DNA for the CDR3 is TGTGCCAGCAGCGTAGAAGTGGGGGGGAAAGAGACCCAGTACTTC. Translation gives CASSVEVGGKETQYF.

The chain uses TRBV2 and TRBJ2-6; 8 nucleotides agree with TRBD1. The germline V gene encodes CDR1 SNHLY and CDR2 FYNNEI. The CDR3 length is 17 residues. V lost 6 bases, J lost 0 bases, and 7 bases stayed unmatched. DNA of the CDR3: TGTGCCAGCAGGCGGGACAGGTCTAACTCTGGGGCCAACGTCCTGACTTTC. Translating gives CASRRDRSNSGANVLTF.

CDR3 loop: CASSRTAGRKTQYF. CDR3 DNA: TGTGCCAGCAGTCGGACAGCGGGCAGGAAGACCCAGTACTTC. The V gene is TRBV25-1, the J gene TRBJ2-5; D may match TRBD1 or TRBD2 (6 bases each). CDR1 and CDR2 (germline): MGHDK, SYGVNS. The V gene lost 5 bases and the J gene lost 6 bases, with 16 bases spanning the gap. The CDR3 covers 14 residues.